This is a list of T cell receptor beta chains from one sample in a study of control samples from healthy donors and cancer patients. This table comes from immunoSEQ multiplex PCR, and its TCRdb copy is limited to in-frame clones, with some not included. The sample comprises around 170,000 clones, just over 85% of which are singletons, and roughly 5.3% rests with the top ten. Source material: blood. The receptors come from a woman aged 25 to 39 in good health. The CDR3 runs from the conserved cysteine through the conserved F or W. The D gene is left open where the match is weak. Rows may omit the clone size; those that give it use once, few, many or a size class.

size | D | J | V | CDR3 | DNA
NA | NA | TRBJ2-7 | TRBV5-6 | CASSPDVWEIGEQYF | TGTGCCAGCAGTCCCGACGTCTGGGAAATCGGCGAGCAGTACTTC
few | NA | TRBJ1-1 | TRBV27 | CASSLSGAGEAFF | TGTGCCAGCAGTTTATCAGGGGCCGGAGAAGCTTTCTTT
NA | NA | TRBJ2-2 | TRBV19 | CASSMNARAGTGELFF | TGTGCCAGTAGTATGAACGCCAGGGCGGGCACCGGGGAGCTGTTTTTT
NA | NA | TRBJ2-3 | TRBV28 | CASSLMGVTDTQYF | TGTGCCAGCAGTTTAATGGGGGTCACAGATACGCAGTATTTT
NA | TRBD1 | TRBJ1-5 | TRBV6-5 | CASRGQGKGQPQHF | TGTGCCAGCAGGGGACAGGGGAAGGGTCAGCCCCAGCATTTT
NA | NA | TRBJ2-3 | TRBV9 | CASSVGGASTDTQYF | TGTGCCAGCAGCGTAGGGGGGGCTAGCACAGATACGCAGTATTTT
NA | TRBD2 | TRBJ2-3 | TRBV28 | CASSLAQAGGTQYF | TGTGCCAGCAGTTTGGCCCAAGCGGGAGGTACGCAGTATTTT
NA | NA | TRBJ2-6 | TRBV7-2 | CASSATSSGANVLTF | TGTGCCAGCAGCGCCACTAGTTCTGGGGCCAACGTCCTGACTTTC
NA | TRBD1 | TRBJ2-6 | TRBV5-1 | CARSLQGAGGANVLTF | TGCGCCCGCAGTCTTCAGGGGGCGGGGGGGGCCAACGTCCTGACTTTC
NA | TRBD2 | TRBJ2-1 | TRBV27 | CASSLSGTSGSFEQFF | TGTGCCAGCAGTCTTTCCGGGACTAGCGGGAGTTTTGAGCAGTTCTTC
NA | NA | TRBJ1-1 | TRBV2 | CASSRQPGSEAFF | TGTGCCAGCAGTCGACAGCCGGGGAGCGAAGCTTTCTTT
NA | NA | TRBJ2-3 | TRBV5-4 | CASSLSEGRTDTQYF | TGTGCCAGCAGCTTGTCTGAGGGGAGGACAGATACGCAGTATTTT
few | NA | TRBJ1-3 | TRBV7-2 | CASSLRQGNTIYF | TGTGCCAGCAGCCTGCGACAGGGAAACACCATATATTTT
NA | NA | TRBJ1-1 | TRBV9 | CASSSNTEAFF | TGTGCCAGCAGCTCGAACACTGAAGCTTTCTTT
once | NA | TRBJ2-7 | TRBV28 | CASSLALGVPGQYF | TGTGCCAGCAGTTTAGCTCTGGGGGTACCCGGGCAGTACTTC
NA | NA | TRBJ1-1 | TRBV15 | CATSRGQGTEAFF | TGTGCCACCAGCAGAGGTCAGGGCACTGAAGCTTTCTTT
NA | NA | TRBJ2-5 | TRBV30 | CAWNGEETQYF | TGTGCCTGGAATGGCGAGGAGACCCAGTACTTC